The clone carrying this TCR beta chain was found once. As yet, its antigen is unknown. CDR1 is LNHDA and CDR2 is SQIVND in the germline V gene (reference sequence). The CDR3 contains 18 residues. Trimming at V came to 3 bases and at J to 0 bases, leaving 10 bases not matched to a gene. TCRdb's table, derived via immunoSEQ multiplex PCR, lists solely in-frame clones and lacks some. Of about 300,000 clones in the sample, 60% to 80% were seen once. The data stem from a study of cytotoxic CD8 clonotypes in ibrutinib-treated CLL. Study-level background: Once patients had received a median 12 months of treatment, range 6 to 36, response samples were obtained.

Study-wide points: Clonality rose at ibrutinib response, held steady in sustained remission, and fell toward baseline at progression. Sustained-remission and progressing patients had different sampling times.

PBMCs that had been cryopreserved were the source of about 2 micrograms of genomic DNA for TCR beta libraries. This chain connects TRBV19 to TRBJ1-5, with 8 bases fitting TRBD1. This material consisted of PBMCs, taken at disease progression, from a patient treated with ibrutinib. The sequence was obtained from a human donor with chronic lymphocytic leukemia. The CDR3 sequence: CASSIPGGGIISNQPQHF. DNA of the CDR3: TGTGCCAGTAGTATTCCAGGGGGCGGAATTATTAGCAATCAGCCCCAGCATTTT.